The clone carrying this T cell receptor beta chain appeared a few times. The data are from a study of OX40 agonist ivuxolimab in advanced cancers. About the research overall: Participants averaged about 60 years of age (range about 23 to 80) and were around 85% male. Prior checkpoint blockade (anti-PD-1, anti-PD-L1 or anti-CTLA-4) was permitted; 40% had it.

Sequenced by immunoSEQ multiplex PCR; TCRdb stores in-frame clones only, minus some. The table has around 19,000 clones, around 80% seen once; the top ten hold roughly 25%. Patients with a history of autoimmune disease or on systemic immunosuppression were excluded. The CDR3 consists of 13 residues. Trimming cost V 6 bases and J 1 base, with 9 bases left between them. The V gene's germline CDR1 is MRHNA and CDR2 SNTAGT. J is TRBJ1-1 and V is TRBV6-4; D unclear. The TCR sequence derives from an adult with an advanced solid tumor such as melanoma, head and neck, liver or kidney cancer. Sequencing used CD4+ or CD8+ T cells sorted from blood, obtained in a trial of the OX40 agonist ivuxolimab. The CDR3 reads CASSPTANTEAFF. In DNA, the CDR3 is TGTGCCAGCAGCCCCACAGCGAACACTGAAGCTTTCTTT.